What follows is one T cell receptor beta chain and its context. These data are taken from a study of blood T cell repertoires in COVID-19. Sequenced by immunoSEQ multiplex PCR; TCRdb stores in-frame clones only, minus some. This sample has 200,000 to 250,000 clones, with roughly 88% found just once. Trimming stripped 5 bases from V and 6 bases from J, with 16 bases between. The germline CDR1 and CDR2 sequences are SGHTA and FQGNSA. The CDR3 length is 14 residues. J is TRBJ1-2 and V is TRBV7-2; no definite D call. The material sequenced was peripheral blood. The origin of this receptor is a human donor in a cohort sampled during active COVID-19. CDR3 amino acids: CASSPPSDVDGYTF. The CDR3 DNA is TGTGCCAGCAGCCCCCCAAGCGACGTTGATGGCTACACCTTC. The full variable domain, rest sourced from reference TRBV7-2 and TRBJ1-2, is GAGVSQSPSNKVTEKGKDVELRCDPISGHTALYWYRQSLGQGLEFLIYFQGNSAPDKSGLPSDRFSAERTGGSVSTLTIQRTQQEDSAVYLCASSPPSDVDGYTFGSGTRLTVV.